Sequencing of this T cell receptor (beta chain) was carried out in a study of T cell responses to AZD1222 COVID-19 vaccine (dated by TCRdb to about 2021). Regarding the research as a whole: A total of about 230 trial participants underwent TCR sequencing, of whom some 210 received two doses of AZD1222 and some 25 received two doses of the MenACWY control vaccine. Trial participants were enrolled into age subgroups of 18-55, 56-69 and 70-plus years, which contained around 150, 29 and 61 TCR-sequenced participants, respectively.

Points on this clone: Its antigen is unknown. Base qualities were left out, and no much larger clone turns up one base away.

Taken from the germline V gene (reference sequence), the CDR1 and CDR2 loops are MNHEY and SMNVEV. Counted from cysteine to phenylalanine, this CDR3 has 15 amino acids. Only CDR3 DNA is held: 45 bases, read in frame from base 1. V and J are truncated by 3 bases and 8 bases respectively, leaving an intervening sequence of 19 bases. The CDR3 regions of human TCRbeta chains were analyzed by immunosequencing. In the source study's methods: Repertoire TCRs were matched against a reference library of SARS-CoV-2-specific TCRs generated with the MIRA antigen-specificity platform. Breadth was defined as the fraction of unique TCRs that were SARS-CoV-2-associated. Depth was defined as the fraction of total T cells that were SARS-CoV-2-associated. Using the MIRA data, each spike-specific TCR was assigned both to the spike region to which the TCR was reactive and to a CD4 or CD8 class. Log10-transformed breadth and depth values were compared by one-way ANOVA with Sidak's multiple comparisons tests. TCRdb holds this immuneACCESS table with in-frame rearrangements only. Some clones are missing; in checked studies, unresolved V genes explain under half, and the rest has no known cause. V and J calls plus clone size are reproduced from that table; the DNA served to infer D and trimming. The sample table records 140,000 or so clones; 85% to 95% of these occur just once. Around 12% of the sample is held by the ten biggest clonotypes.

In light of the paper, this sample's time point label describes: sample from adult after SARS-CoV-2 infection, after symptom onset. Two convalescent COVID-19 patients, sampled after symptom onset from adults with prior SARS-CoV-2 infection, were also TCR-sequenced for comparison. General study outcomes and caveats: Nearly half of unique spike-specific TCRs reportedly recognized epitopes outside regions mutated in the B.1.351 and B.1.1.7 variants. Participants were mostly white British and included more females than males, and it was suggested by the authors that clonal diversity may have been underestimated. Only five to seven AZD1222 recipients were SARS-CoV-2 seropositive at baseline, limiting conclusions about previously exposed vaccinees. After two AZD1222 doses, spike-specific TCR breadth and depth were significantly higher than at day 0 and than in MenACWY recipients. The 56-69-year group was small, and its depth increase did not reach significance, likely because of low power. Because no day 14 peak-response samples were available, the repertoires could be characterized only after the peak T cell response. The whole spike protein was spanned by vaccine-associated CD4 TCRs, and dominant responses were seen in regions 160-218 and 743-854.

This clonotype was sampled from an adult who had recovered from COVID-19. The sample in question was peripheral blood, obtained after recovery from COVID-19. In this chain, TRBV27 is recombined with TRBJ1-2; TRBD1 could be the D gene, as 5 bases match. The DNA is as follows: TGTGCCAGCAGTTTCTCCTTGGGACGGGTGGACGGCTACACCTTC. Its protein is CASSFSLGRVDGYTF.